Below are 2 T cell receptor beta chains sequenced from a single sample in a study of blood T cell repertoires in COVID-19. The repertoire was sequenced with immunoSEQ multiplex PCR; TCRdb's copy has only in-frame clones and lacks some. The sample has fewer than 300,000 clones; roughly nine tenths are singletons. Sequencing used peripheral blood. Source of these receptors: a man aged 40-49 years who had recovered from COVID-19.

This clone was detected a few times. This chain links TRBV7-2 with TRBJ2-5; 10 bases are shared with TRBD1. The CDR3 covers 16 residues. Germline CDR1 reads SGHTA; CDR2 reads FQGNSA. V shed 5 bases, J shed 3 bases, and the junction held 9 bases outside the gene matches. CDR3 amino acids: CASSAPPGQGKETQYF. The CDR3 DNA reads as TGTGCCAGCAGCGCGCCTCCGGGACAGGGGAAAGAGACCCAGTACTTC.

This clone has only a few counts. The chain uses TRBV4-1 and TRBJ1-5; the D gene is possibly TRBD1 (6 bases). Per germline, CDR1 MGHRA and CDR2 YSYEKL. V was clipped by 8 bases and J by 3 bases, with 17 bases between them. The CDR3 has 15 amino acids. CDR3 DNA: TGCGCCAGCCGCCCCGAGAGGGACATCAATCAGCCCCAGCATTTT. Translating gives CASRPERDINQPQHF.